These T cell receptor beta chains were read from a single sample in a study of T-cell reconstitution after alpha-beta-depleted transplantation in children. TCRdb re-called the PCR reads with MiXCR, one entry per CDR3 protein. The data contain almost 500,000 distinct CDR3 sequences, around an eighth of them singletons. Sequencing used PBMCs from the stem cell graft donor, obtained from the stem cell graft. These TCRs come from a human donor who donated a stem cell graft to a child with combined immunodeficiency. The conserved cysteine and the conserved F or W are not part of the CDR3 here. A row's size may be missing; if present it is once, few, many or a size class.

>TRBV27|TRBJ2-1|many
STGVPYNEQF
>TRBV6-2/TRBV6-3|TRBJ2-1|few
ASSPPPGVAHNEQF
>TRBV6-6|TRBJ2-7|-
ASSYGYRIEQY
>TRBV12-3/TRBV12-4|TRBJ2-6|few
ASTTSSGANVLT
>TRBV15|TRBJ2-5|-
ATSRGAGEETQY
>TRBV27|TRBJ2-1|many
ASSPAPGRSNNEQF
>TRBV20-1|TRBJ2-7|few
SARELARLTQEQY
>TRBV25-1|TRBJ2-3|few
ASRAGTSVSGTQY
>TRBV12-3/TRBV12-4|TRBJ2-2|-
ASSSEDRGRNTGELF
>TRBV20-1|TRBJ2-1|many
SADRTGSRF
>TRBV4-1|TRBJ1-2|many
ASSLAGTPGGYT
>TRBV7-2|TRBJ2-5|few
ASSYSEWRAKETQY
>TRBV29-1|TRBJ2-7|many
SVAAGEPYEQY
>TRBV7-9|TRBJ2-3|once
ASSSFQGLTDTQY
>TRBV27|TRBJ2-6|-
ASSQTGPFGANVLT
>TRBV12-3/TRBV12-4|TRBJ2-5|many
ASSPTGDQETQY
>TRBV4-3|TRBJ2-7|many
ASSQGRTYEQY
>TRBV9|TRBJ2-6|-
ASSPFDRIGTGANVLT
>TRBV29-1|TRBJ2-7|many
SVLGTSVSYEQY
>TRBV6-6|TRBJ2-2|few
ASRVGAGELF
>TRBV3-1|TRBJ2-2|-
ASSQDGGGRGTGELF
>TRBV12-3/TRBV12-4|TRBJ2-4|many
ASSSGTENIQY
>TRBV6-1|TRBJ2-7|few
ASSEGLRYEQY
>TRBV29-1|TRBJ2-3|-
SATAGTGGSDTQY
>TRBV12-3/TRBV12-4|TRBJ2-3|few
ASSYGTGGIDTQY
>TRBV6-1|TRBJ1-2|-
ASSEAFGGNFYGYT
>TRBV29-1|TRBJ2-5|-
SVGLLARPETQY
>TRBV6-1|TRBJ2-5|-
ASSTTGGGRETQY
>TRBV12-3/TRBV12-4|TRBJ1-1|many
ASSLAGVTEAF
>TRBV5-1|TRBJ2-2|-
ASSFMRQGADTGELF
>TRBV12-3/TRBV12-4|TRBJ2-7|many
ASRGGNRGVYEQY
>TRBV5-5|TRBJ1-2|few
ASSLGGTDNYGYT
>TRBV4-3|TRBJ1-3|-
ASSQDDREAGNTIY
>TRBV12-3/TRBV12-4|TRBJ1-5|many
ASSFRENQPQH
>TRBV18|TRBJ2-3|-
ASSPTTGPARDTQY
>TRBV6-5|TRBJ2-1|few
ASSSPGVYYNEQF
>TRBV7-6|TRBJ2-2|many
ASSQPTGSGELF
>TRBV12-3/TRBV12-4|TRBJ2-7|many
ASSQLDEQY
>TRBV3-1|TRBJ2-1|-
ASSQGVAGGDEQF
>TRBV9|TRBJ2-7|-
ASSPFGTGDYEQY
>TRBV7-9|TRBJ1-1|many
ASSLDLTEAF
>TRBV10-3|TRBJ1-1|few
AISAGSAEAF
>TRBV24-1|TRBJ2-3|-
ATSPGRNTDTQY
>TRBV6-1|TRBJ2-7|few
ASSFGPGQGSYEQY